This entry is about one T cell receptor (beta chain). Its matching antigen is unknown. TCRdb re-derived calls from the RT-PCR reads in MiXCR, one entry per CDR3 protein. The table has 600,000 to 700,000 distinct CDR3 sequences, approximately 14% seen once. This entry comes from a study of response to subunit inactivated influenza vaccine. Whole-study results and caveats: The authors suggested that few new T cells are recruited per seasonal influenza vaccination.

The sample in question was PBMCs from blood, obtained around 15 days before vaccination. The receptor was derived from a man aged 50 to 60 who received an inactivated influenza vaccine.

The DNA of the CDR3 is TGTGCCAGCAGCTTGGGGACAGGGGTGACTGGCGAGCAGTACTTC. Its protein is CASSLGTGVTGEQYF. The gene calls are TRBV7-9 and TRBJ2-7; TRBD1 agrees at 10 bases. This CDR3 is built from 15 residues. Per the germline V gene, CDR1 is SEHNR and CDR2 is FQNEAQ (reference sequence). V shed 3 bases and J 6 bases; nucleotides not matched to a gene: 8.